These T cell receptor beta chains were read from a single sample in a study of blood T cell repertoires in COVID-19. Method: immunoSEQ multiplex PCR; TCRdb's copy keeps in-frame clones and lacks some. Altogether around 260,000 clones are present, more than 85% being singletons, with the ten largest covering 2.2%. Sequencing input: peripheral blood. The receptors were sampled from a woman aged 30 to 39 with COVID-19, enrolled during active disease. The CDR3 runs from the conserved cysteine through the conserved F or W.

v_gene	j_gene	CDR3aa
TRBV7-9	TRBJ1-3	CASSSWSVKGNTIYF
TRBV2	TRBJ2-1	CASKGGSGSYNEQFF
TRBV18	TRBJ2-7	CASSPSGFYEQYF
TRBV5-4	TRBJ1-1	CASSEGLLNTEAFF
TRBV5-1	TRBJ2-7	CASRTLAGVIEQYF
TRBV5-1	TRBJ1-1	CASSLDSGGGGTEAFF
TRBV7-9	TRBJ2-3	CASSARDRGSGGRADTQYF
TRBV7-9	TRBJ1-2	CASSGTGYNYGYTF
TRBV5-1	TRBJ2-1	CASSLGQGGYNEQFF
TRBV15	TRBJ2-6	CATSREYGANVLTF
TRBV6-5	TRBJ2-1	CASRRDRGYNEQFF
TRBV11-2	TRBJ2-2	CASSSWTGSGGELFF
TRBV7-9	TRBJ1-2	CASSLARYNYGYTF
TRBV28	TRBJ1-6	CASSTLNPGTNFYNSPLHF
TRBV5-5	TRBJ1-3	CASSLAEDHSRNTIYF
TRBV5-4	TRBJ2-5	CASREGLAEETQYF
TRBV6-5	TRBJ2-5	CASRAWGEGGATQYF
TRBV24-1	TRBJ2-3	CATSVGSGADTQYF
TRBV5-5	TRBJ1-1	CASSLDGTKNTEAFF
TRBV6-5	TRBJ2-1	CASRGTSSYNEQFF
TRBV5-1	TRBJ1-1	CASSLALGGVKDTEAFF
TRBV20-1	TRBJ1-1	CTPDTSKAFF